This TCR beta chain was captured in a study of spatial heterogeneity in lung cancer. Overall study: Detection of beta-chain sequences consistently exceeded that of alpha-chain sequences. Strong correlation was found between tumor-region TCR transcript counts and a T cell module score from matched bulk RNA-seq.

In regard to this clonotype: Its specificity is not known. Given a much more abundant clone one base away, this may be a read error.

A unique molecular identifier was carried by every single TCR cDNA molecule. TCRdb reanalysed the 5' RACE reads using MiXCR and keeps one entry per CDR3 protein. Here the sample spans around 19,000 distinct CDR3 sequences, about 6.5% being singletons. Time point noted: sample taken at primary tumor resection. Study findings and constraints: Expanded intratumoral alpha and beta TCR counts tracked tumor mutation counts.

The CDR3 runs to 15 residues. Germline-derived CDR1 and CDR2 are MDHEN and SYDVKM. Material: lung tumor tissue, obtained at surgery. V gene TRBV28 combines with J gene TRBJ2-7, with a possible D match to TRBD2 (5 bases). This TCR was recovered from a female donor with early-stage non-small cell lung cancer. The CDR3 DNA is TGTGCCGGCAGTTTAGCTAGCCCGAGCTCCTACGAGCAGTACTTC. It codes for CAGSLASPSSYEQYF.